Reported below is one T cell receptor beta chain. The data belong to a study of preoperative IRX-2 immunotherapy in early breast cancer. As to treatment: preoperative locoregional IRX-2 cytokine immunotherapy. Germline loops: CDR1 SQVTM, CDR2 ANQGSEA. CDR3 length: 13 amino acids. V dropped 7 bases and J dropped 0; count of bases not matched to a gene: 4. The repertoire was sequenced with immunoSEQ multiplex PCR; TCRdb's copy has only in-frame clones and lacks some. The table includes around 5,600 clones, approximately 73% detected once. The J gene is TRBJ2-3, the V gene TRBV29-1; 7 bases map to TRBD1. This TCR was recovered from a human donor with breast cancer. The sample was tumor tissue, taken before IRX-2 immunotherapy. In nucleotides, the CDR3 is TGCAGCGCGGGGACAGATAGCACAGATACGCAGTATTTT. Protein: CSAGTDSTDTQYF.